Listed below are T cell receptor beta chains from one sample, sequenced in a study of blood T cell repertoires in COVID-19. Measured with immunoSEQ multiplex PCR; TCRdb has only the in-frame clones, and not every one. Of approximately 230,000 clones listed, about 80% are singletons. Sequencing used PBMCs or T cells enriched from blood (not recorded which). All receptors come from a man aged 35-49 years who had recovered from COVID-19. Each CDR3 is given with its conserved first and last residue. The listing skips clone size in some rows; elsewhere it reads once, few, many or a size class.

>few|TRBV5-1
CASSSGTGSYEQYF
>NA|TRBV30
CAWSTGLAGAFQETQYF
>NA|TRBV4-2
CASSDRGVGTGELFF
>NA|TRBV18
CASSSGTSGATDTQYF
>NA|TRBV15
CATSRGQGADTQYF
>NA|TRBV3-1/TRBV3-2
CASSQVPKYEQYF
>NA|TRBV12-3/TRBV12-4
CASRIQGAREQYF
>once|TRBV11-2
CASSFTDDLKAFF
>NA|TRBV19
CASSTPRTGGADTQYF
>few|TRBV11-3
CASSLWAGNEQFF
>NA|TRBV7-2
CASSLEGENTEAFF
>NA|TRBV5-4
CASSLAQRGNTGELFF
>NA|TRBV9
CASSVNTGQFNQPQHF
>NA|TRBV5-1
CASRRTDTEAFF
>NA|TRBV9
CASSVGGGRYNEQFF
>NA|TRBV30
CAWSDYSNQPQHF
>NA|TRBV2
CASRKDRGRGGYTF
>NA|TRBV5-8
CASSLDPGSEQYF
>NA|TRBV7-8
CASSLVAGGTDTQYF
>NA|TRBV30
CAWSVGQGGQPQHF
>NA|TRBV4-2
CASSQESRAGANVLTF
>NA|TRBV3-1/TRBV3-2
CASSPGTGEPETQYF
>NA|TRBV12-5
CASGKTGLGQFF
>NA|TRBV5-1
CASSWGTGLDEQYF
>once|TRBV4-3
CASSQSRTGSGNTIYF
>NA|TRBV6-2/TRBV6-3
CASSFPLAGVPLAKNIQYF
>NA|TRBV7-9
CASSHKQGKEKREAFF
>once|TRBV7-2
CASSWDLAYEQYF
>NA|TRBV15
CATSRDTGTIYNEQFF
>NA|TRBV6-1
CASSGHTQTSYNEQFF